Following are 9 T cell receptor gamma chains from one sample sequenced in a study of Vδ1+ human thymocytes. RNA was extracted from the cells and then reverse transcribed. Pooled V-gene forward primers with one constant-region reverse primer generated the CDR3 amplicons by multiplex PCR. TCRdb reprocessed the multiplex PCR reads using CATT. The sample lists some 6,500 gamma-chain clones, roughly 45% occurring once. No antigen has been identified for these receptors. General study points: In the thymus, TRG and TRD repertoires looked highly polyclonal with Gaussian CDR3 lengths.

The sequencing input was Vdelta1+ gamma-delta thymocytes from the thymus. Subset defined: FACS-sorted CD3+ TCRalphabeta- TCRVdelta1+ TCRVdelta2- thymocytes. The origin of the receptors is a boy under two years old who had congenital heart surgery.

Concerning this clone: A junction boundary mismatches the germline segment, possibly from a read error. The chain combines TRGV5 with TRGJ1 or TRGJ2. Since TCRdb gives no J gene, matching the DNA to germline was used here to assign it. From germline, CDR1 is VINAFY and CDR2 YDVSNSKD. The CDR3 contains 17 residues. The CDR3 DNA reads TGTGCCACCTGGGTCCTCCCTATTCCATCGAATTATTATGAGAAACTCTTT. Its translation is CATWVLPIPSNYYEKLF.

The V gene is TRGV8, the J gene TRGJP2. TCRdb supplies no J gene; here it was assigned by aligning the nucleotide sequence to germline. Germline-derived CDR1 and CDR2 are VENAVY and YDSYNSRV. This CDR3 comprises 12 residues. With V trimmed by 9 bases and J by 3 bases, 4 bases remained unmatched. The CDR3 sequence: CATGGSDWIKTF. DNA of the CDR3: TGTGCCACCGGGGGTAGTGATTGGATCAAGACGTTT.

This sequence joins TRGV8 and TRGJ1 or TRGJ2. CDR1 and CDR2 (germline): VENAVY, YDSYNSRV. The CDR3 has 14 amino acids. With V trimmed by 4 bases and J by 1 base, 7 bases remained unmatched. DNA of the CDR3: TGTGCCACCTGGGACTCGACCAATTATTATAAGAAACTCTTT. This sequence encodes CATWDSTNYYKKLF.

As to this clone: The junction and the germline gene differ at one end; a read error may be behind it. This chain connects TRGV9 to TRGJ1 or TRGJ2. TCRdb does not report a J gene; here it was assigned by matching the DNA to germline references. The CDR3 spans 12 residues. In germline, CDR1 is GITISATS, CDR2 ISYDGTV (reference sequence). The CDR3 nucleotides read TGTGCCTTGGGGGAGAGTGATTATAAGAAACTCTTT. Translated, it gives CALGESDYKKLF.

The chain couples TRGV4 to TRGJ1 or TRGJ2. The J gene is not listed in TCRdb, so it was assigned here from a DNA match to germline. Losses at the gene ends were 5 bases for V and 0 bases for J; bases not matched to a gene: 4. The CDR3 runs 13 residues. Germline V lookup: CDR1 EGSTGY, CDR2 YDSYTSSV. Here the CDR3 DNA reads TGTGCCACCTGGGTTACGAATTATTATAAGAAACTCTTT. Translating it yields CATWVTNYYKKLF.

This clone was counted once. The gene calls are TRGV8 and TRGJ1 or TRGJ2. The J gene is not listed in TCRdb, so it was assigned here from a DNA match to germline. This CDR3 has 11 amino acids. Germline CDR1 is VENAVY and CDR2 is YDSYNSRV. J gave up 8 bases and V 4 bases, and 5 bases lay outside the gene matches. The DNA for the CDR3 is TGTGCCACCTGGGACCCAGATAAGAAACTCTTT. Its protein product is CATWDPDKKLF.

V gene assignment gives TRGV5, but the J gene was left uncalled. This CDR3 is built from 13 residues. Germline-derived CDR1 and CDR2 are VINAFY and YDVSNSKD. The DNA of the CDR3 is TGTGCCACCTGGGACAGGCTGCACTATAATAAACTCTTT. It encodes CATWDRLHYNKLF.

This clone was counted between two and nine times. The gene calls are TRGV9 and TRGJP. The CDR3 totals 24 residues. V shed 0 bases, J shed 6 bases, and the junction held 26 bases outside the gene matches. CDR1 is GITISATS, CDR2 ISYDGTV, per germline (reference sequence). The CDR3 DNA reads as TGTGCCTTGTGGGAGGTGCACGTACCGTTGGGTTTCCCGGATTTAGAGTTGGGCAAAAAAATCAAGGTATTT. Protein product: CALWEVHVPLGFPDLELGKKIKVF.

As to this clone: Its ends do not fully match the called genes, so a read error is possible. Other DNA sequences in the sample encode the same CDR3. V and J are TRGV3 and TRGJ1 or TRGJ2. As TCRdb names no J gene, one was assigned here on the basis of a DNA match to germline. Germline V gene data show CDR1 as VTNTFY and CDR2 as YDVSTARD (reference sequence). This CDR3 has 14 amino acids. The CDR3 is CATWDRQGDYKKLF. The CDR3 bases are TGTGCCACCTGGGACAGGCAGGGGGATTACAAGAAACTCTTT.